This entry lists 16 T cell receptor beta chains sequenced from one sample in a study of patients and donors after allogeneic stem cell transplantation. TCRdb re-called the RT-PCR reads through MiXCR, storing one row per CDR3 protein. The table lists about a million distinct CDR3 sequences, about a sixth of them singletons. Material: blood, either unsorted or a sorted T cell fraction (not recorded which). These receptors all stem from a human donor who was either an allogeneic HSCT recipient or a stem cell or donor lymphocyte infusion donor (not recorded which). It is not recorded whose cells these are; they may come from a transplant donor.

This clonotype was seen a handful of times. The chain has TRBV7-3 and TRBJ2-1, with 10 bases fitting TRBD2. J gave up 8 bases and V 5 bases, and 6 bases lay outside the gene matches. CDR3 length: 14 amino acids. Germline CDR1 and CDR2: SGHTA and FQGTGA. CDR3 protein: CASSAGTSVDEQFF. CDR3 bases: TGTGCCAGCAGCGCCGGGACTAGCGTCGATGAGCAGTTCTTC.

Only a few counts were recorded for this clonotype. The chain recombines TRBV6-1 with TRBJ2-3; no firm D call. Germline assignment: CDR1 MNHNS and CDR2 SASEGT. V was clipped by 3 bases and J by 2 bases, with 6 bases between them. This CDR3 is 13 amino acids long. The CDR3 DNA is TGTGCCAGCAGTGATTGGTCCACAGATACGCAGTATTTT. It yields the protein CASSDWSTDTQYF.

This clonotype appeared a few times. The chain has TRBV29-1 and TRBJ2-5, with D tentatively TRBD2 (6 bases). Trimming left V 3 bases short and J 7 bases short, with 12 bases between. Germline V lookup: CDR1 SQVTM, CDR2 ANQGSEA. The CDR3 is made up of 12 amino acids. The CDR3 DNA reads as TGCAGCGTTGATCCCCCCGGGGGGACCCAGTACTTC. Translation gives CSVDPPGGTQYF.

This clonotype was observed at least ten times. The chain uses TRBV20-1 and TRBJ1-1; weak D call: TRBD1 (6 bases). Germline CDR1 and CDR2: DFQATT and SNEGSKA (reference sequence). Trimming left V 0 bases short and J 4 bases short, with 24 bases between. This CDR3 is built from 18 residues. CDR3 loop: CSARERQVPALGATEAFF. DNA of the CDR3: TGCAGTGCTAGAGAGAGACAGGTGCCCGCACTTGGGGCCACTGAAGCTTTCTTT.

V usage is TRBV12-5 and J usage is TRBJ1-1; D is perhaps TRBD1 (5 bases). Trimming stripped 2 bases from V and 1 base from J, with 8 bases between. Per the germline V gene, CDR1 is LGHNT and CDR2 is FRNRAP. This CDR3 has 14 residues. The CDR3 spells CASGLWGTNTEAFF. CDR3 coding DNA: TGTGCTAGTGGTTTGTGGGGCACGAACACTGAAGCTTTCTTT.

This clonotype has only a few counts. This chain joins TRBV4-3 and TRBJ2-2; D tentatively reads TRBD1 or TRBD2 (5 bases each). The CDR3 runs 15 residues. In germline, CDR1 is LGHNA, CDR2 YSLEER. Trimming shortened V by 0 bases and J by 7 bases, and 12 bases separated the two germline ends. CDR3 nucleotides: TGCGCCAGCAGCCAAGAGGGAGACAGCTACGGGGAGCTGTTTTTT. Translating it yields CASSQEGDSYGELFF.

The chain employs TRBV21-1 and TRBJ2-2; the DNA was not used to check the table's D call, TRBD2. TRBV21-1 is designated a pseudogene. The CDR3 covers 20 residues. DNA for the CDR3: TGTGCCAGCAGCAAAGGACGTCGGAGGCAGTCGGGTGGGTTTACCGGGGAGCTGTTTTTT. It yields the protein CASSKGRRRQSGGFTGELFF.

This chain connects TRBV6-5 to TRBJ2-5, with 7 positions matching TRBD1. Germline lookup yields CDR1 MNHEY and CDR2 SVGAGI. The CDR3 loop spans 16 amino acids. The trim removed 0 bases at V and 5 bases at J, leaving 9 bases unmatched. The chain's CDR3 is CASSYSRPGGRETQYF. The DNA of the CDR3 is TGTGCCAGCAGTTACTCGAGGCCAGGGGGTCGGGAGACCCAGTACTTC.

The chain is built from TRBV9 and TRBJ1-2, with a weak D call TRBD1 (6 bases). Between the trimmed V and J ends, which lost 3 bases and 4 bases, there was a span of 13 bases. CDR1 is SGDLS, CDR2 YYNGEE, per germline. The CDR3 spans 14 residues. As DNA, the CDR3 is TGTGCCAGCAGCGCCGGGACATCAACCTATGGCTACACCTTC. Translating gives CASSAGTSTYGYTF.

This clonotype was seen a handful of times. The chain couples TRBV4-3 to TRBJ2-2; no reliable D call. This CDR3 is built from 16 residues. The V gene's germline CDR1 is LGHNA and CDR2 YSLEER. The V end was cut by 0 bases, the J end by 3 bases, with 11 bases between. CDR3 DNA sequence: TGCGCCAGCAGCCAAGATTCTCGGCACCACACCGGGGAGCTGTTTTTT. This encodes CASSQDSRHHTGELFF.

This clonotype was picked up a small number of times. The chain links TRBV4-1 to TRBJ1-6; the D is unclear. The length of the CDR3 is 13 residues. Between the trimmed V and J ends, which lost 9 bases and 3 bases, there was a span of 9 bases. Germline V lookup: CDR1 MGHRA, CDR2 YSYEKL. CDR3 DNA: TGCGCCAGTGGGGTCTTCTATAATTCACCCCTCCACTTT. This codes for CASGVFYNSPLHF.

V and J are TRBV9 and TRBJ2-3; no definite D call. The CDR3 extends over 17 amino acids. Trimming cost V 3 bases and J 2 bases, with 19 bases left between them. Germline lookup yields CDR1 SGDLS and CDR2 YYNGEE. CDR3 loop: CASSAHGLGPSTDTQYF. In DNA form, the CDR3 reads TGTGCCAGCAGCGCCCACGGGTTGGGTCCCTCCACAGATACGCAGTATTTT.

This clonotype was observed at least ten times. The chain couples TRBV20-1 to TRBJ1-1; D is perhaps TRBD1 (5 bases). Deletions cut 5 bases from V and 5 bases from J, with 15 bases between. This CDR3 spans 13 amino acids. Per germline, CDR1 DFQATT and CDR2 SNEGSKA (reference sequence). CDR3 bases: TGCAGTGCTCTTGGGGGGGGAAAGACTGAAGCTTTCTTT. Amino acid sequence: CSALGGGKTEAFF.

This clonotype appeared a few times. The CDR3 reads CASSLASRGVLDNEQFF. Here the CDR3 DNA reads TGTGCCAGCAGCTTAGCGAGCAGGGGCGTGTTGGACAATGAGCAGTTCTTC. The chain recombines TRBV11-1 with TRBJ2-1; weak D call: TRBD1 (6 bases). Germline V lookup: CDR1 SGHAT, CDR2 FQDESV (reference sequence). V was trimmed by 0 bases and J by 5 bases, leaving 17 bases between them. The CDR3 totals 17 residues. The full variable domain, its missing parts supplied by reference TRBV11-1 and TRBJ2-1, is EAEVAQSPRYKITEKSQAVAFWCDPISGHATLYWYRQILGQGPELLVQFQDESVVDDSQLPKDRFSAERLKGVDSTLKIQPAELGDSAMYLCASSLASRGVLDNEQFFGPGTRLTVL.

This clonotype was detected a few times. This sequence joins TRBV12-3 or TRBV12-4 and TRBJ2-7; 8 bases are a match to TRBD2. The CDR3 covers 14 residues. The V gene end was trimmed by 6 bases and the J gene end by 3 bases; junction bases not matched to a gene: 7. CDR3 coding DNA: TGTGCCAGCAGACTAAGCGGGAGAGACTACGAGCAGTACTTC. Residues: CASRLSGRDYEQYF.

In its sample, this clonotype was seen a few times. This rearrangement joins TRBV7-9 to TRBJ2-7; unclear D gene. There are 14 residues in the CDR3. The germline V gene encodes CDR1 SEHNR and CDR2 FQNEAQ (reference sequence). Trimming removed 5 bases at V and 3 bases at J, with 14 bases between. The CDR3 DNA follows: TGTGCCAGCAGCACGGTGGCGGCAGACTACGAGCAGTACTTC. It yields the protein CASSTVAADYEQYF.